This TCR beta chain was retrieved from a study of shared clonotypes between healthy human individuals. Worth noting for this clone: What it binds is unknown.

In the naive CD8 group, cells lacked CD45RO and were positively selected for CCR7, so terminally differentiated effector memory CD45RA+ cells were left out. Points from the study as a whole: Sequencing depth was expected to affect clonotype sharing among donors.

The sorted-subset replicate PCRs were given 150 to 200 ng DNA, which is about 30,000 T cell genomes. Using immunoSEQ multiplex PCR, the repertoire was profiled, and TCRdb retains in-frame clones only, with some absent. The sample has about 2.2 million clones, 90% to 95% seen once; the top ten hold less than 2%. Per germline, CDR1 MNHNY and CDR2 SVGAGI (reference sequence). The CDR3 extends over 14 amino acids. The ends were cut back, 6 bases at V and 7 bases at J, with 18 bases in the middle. The clonotype was recovered from a man younger than 30 in good health. Some clones in this sample may be carry-over from other donors' samples. The specimen sequenced was naive CD8+ T cells from PBMCs. The chain is built from TRBV6-6 and TRBJ1-2; no clear D. CDR3 loop: CASSRTEPSRGYTF. CDR3 nucleotide sequence: TGTGCCAGCAGCAGGACGGAACCATCTCGTGGCTACACCTTC.